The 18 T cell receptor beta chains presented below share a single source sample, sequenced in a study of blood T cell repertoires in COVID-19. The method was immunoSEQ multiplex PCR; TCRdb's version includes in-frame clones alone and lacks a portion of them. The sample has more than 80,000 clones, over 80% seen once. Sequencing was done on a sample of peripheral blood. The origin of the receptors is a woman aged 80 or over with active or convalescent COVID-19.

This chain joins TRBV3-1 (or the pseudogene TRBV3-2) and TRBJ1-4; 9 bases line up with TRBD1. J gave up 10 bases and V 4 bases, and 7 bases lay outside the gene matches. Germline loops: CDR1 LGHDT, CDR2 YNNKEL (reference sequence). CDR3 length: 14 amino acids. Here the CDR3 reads CASSRDRDPAKLFF. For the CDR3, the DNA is TGTGCCAGCAGCCGGGACAGGGATCCGGCAAAACTGTTTTTT.

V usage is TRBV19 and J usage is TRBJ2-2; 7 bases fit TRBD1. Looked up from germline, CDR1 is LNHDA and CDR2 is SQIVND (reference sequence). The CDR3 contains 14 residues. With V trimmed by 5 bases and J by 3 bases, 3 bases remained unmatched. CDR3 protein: CASSGGQYTGELFF. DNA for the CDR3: TGTGCCAGTAGTGGGGGACAGTACACCGGGGAGCTGTTTTTT.

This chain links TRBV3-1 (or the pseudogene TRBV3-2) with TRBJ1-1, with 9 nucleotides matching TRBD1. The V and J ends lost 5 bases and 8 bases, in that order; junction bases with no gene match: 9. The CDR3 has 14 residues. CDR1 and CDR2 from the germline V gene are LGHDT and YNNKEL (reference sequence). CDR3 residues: CASSEQGAPVEAFF. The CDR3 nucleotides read TGTGCCAGCAGCGAACAGGGGGCCCCGGTGGAAGCTTTCTTT.

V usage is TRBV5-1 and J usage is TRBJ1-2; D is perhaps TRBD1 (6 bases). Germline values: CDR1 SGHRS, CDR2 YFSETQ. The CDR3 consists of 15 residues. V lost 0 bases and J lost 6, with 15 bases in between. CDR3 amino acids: CASSLEQGRENGYTF. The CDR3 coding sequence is TGCGCCAGCAGCTTGGAACAGGGTAGGGAGAATGGCTACACCTTC. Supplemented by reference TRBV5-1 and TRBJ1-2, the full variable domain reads KAGVTQTPRYLIKTRGQQVTLSCSPISGHRSVSWYQQTPGQGLQFLFEYFSETQRNKGNFPGRFSGRQFSNSRSEMNVSTLELGDSALYLCASSLEQGRENGYTFGSGTRLTVV.

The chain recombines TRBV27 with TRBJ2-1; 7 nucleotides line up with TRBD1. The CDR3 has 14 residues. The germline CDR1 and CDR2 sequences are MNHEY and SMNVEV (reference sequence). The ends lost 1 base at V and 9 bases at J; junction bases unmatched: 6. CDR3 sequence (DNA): TGTGCCAGCAGTTTATACAGGGGTGGGAGTGAGCAGTTCTTC. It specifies CASSLYRGGSEQFF.

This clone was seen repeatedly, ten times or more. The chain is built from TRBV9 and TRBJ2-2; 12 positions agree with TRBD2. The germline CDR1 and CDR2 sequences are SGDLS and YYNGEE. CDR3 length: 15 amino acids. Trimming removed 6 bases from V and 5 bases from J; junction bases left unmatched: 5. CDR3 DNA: TGTGCCAGCACCGGAACTAGCGGGGGGACCGGGGAGCTGTTTTTT. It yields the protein CASTGTSGGTGELFF.

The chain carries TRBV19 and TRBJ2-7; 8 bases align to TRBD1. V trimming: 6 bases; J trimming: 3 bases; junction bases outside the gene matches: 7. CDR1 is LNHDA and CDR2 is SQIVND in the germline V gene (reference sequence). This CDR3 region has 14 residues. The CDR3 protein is CASSPRGQVYEQYF. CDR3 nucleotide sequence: TGTGCCAGTAGCCCCAGGGGACAGGTCTACGAGCAGTACTTC.

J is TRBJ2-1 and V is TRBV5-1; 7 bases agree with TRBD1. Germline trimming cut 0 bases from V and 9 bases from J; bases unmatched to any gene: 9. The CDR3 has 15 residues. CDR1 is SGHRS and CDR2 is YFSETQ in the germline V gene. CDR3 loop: CASSLAYQGVGEQFF. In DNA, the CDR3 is TGCGCCAGCAGCTTGGCCTATCAGGGGGTCGGTGAGCAGTTCTTC.

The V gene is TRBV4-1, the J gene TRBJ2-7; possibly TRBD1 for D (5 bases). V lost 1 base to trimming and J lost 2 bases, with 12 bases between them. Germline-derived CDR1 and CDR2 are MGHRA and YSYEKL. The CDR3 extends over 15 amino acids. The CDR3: CASSQGSGNTYEQYF. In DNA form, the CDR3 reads TGCGCCAGCAGCCAAGGGTCAGGGAATACCTACGAGCAGTACTTC.

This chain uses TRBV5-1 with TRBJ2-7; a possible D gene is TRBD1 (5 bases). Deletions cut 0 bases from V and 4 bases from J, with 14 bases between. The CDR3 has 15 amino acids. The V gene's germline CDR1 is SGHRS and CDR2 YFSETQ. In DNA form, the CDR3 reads TGCGCCAGCAGCTTGGGGGGCGTCGGTAGTTACGAGCAGTACTTC. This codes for CASSLGGVGSYEQYF.

The CDR3 region is CASSVAGGNYEQYF. In DNA, the CDR3 is TGCGCCAGCAGTGTAGCGGGAGGCAACTACGAGCAGTACTTC. The V and J genes are TRBV5-1 and TRBJ2-7, with TRBD2 matching 10 bases. This CDR3 contains 14 residues. V lost 5 bases, J lost 3 bases, and 5 bases stayed unmatched. Looked up from germline, CDR1 is SGHRS and CDR2 is YFSETQ.

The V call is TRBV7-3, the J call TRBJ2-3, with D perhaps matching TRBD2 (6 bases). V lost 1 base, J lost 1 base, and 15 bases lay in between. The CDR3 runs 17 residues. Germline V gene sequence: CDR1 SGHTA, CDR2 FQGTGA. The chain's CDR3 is CASSLNGRASGTDTQYF. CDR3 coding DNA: TGTGCCAGCAGCTTAAATGGGCGGGCTAGCGGCACAGATACGCAGTATTTT.

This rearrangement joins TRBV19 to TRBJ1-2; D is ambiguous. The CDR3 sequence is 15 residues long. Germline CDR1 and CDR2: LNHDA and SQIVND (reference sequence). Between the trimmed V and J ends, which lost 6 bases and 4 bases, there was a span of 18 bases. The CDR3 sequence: CASRRFPLPIYGYTF. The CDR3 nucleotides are TGTGCCAGTAGGAGGTTCCCCCTCCCTATCTATGGCTACACCTTC.

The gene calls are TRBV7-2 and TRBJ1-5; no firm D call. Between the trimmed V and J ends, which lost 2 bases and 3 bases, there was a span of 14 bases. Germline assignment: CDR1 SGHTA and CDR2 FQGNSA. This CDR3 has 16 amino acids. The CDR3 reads CASSLSGPGINQPQHF. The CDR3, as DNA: TGTGCCAGCAGCTTATCAGGCCCCGGGATCAATCAGCCCCAGCATTTT.

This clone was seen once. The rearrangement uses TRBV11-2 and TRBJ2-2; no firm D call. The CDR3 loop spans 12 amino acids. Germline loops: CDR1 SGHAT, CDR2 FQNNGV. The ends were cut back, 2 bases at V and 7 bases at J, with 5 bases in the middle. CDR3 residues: CASSLILGELFF. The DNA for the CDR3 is TGTGCCAGCAGCTTAATCCTCGGGGAGCTGTTTTTT.

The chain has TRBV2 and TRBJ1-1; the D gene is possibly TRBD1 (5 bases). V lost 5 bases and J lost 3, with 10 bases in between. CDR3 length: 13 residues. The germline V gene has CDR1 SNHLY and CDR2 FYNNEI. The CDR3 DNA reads TGTGCCAGCAGTCTGACAGAGGACACTGAAGCTTTCTTT. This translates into CASSLTEDTEAFF.

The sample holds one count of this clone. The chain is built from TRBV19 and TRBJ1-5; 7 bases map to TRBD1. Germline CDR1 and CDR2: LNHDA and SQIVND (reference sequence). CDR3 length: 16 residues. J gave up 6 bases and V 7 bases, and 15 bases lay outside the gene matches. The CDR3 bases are TGTGCCAGTAACCTAGGGGGCAGGAGAGGGGGTCAGCCCCAGCATTTT. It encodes CASNLGGRRGGQPQHF.

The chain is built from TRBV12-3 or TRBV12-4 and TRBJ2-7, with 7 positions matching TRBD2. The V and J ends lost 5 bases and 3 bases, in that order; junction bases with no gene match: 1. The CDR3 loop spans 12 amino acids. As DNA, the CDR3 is TGTGCCAGCAGTACTAGCGTCTACGAGCAGTACTTC. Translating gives CASSTSVYEQYF.